Below, one TCR beta chain is given with its context. A much bigger clone sits one base away, suggesting this may be a read error. Trimming cost V 4 bases and J 8 bases, with 18 bases left between them. Germline V lookup: CDR1 MGHRA, CDR2 YSYEKL. This CDR3 spans 15 amino acids. This entry belongs to a study of molecular identifiers for immune sequencing clone quantification. Across the whole study: RNA from around 20,000 or 100,000 naive CD8 cells was split five ways in replicates, with four sequenced.

Bulk TCR library preparation followed previously described methods with listed TCR primers. TCRdb reanalysed the PCR reads using MiXCR and keeps one entry per CDR3 protein. The table shows just under 650,000 distinct CDR3 sequences, with about 20% occurring only once. Naive CD8 T cells, phenotype CD8+CD4-CCR7+CD45RA+, were sorted. This receptor was identified in a human donor in good health. Some libraries in this study had Jurkat cell RNA spiked in. Material for sequencing was naive CD8+ T cells from blood, with Jurkat cell RNA spiked in. Regarding subset: FACS-sorted CD8+CD4-CCR7+CD45RA+ naive T cells. V usage is TRBV4-1 and J usage is TRBJ2-1; D perhaps matches TRBD1 (6 bases). CDR3 residues: CASSLFPLGADEQFF. The DNA of the CDR3 is TGCGCCAGCAGCCTTTTCCCGTTGGGGGCGGATGAGCAGTTCTTC.